These 30 T cell receptor beta chains came from one sample sequenced in a study of response to subunit inactivated influenza vaccine. TCRdb analysed the RT-PCR reads with MiXCR anew, one entry per CDR3 protein. Of under 550,000 distinct CDR3 sequences in the sample, approximately 7.7% were seen once. Here the sequenced sample was PBMCs from blood, taken 23 to 25 months after vaccination. Source of these receptors: a man aged 45 to 75 who received an inactivated influenza vaccine.

To note about this clonotype: A much larger clone lies one base from this, so it may be a read error. This rearrangement joins TRBV12-3 or TRBV12-4 to TRBJ2-7, with D possibly being TRBD2 (6 bases). The CDR3 length is 12 residues. The V end was cut by 3 bases, the J end by 8 bases, with 11 bases between. CDR3 protein: CASSFGRFKQYF. DNA of the CDR3: TGTGCCAGCAGTTTTGGGAGGTTCAAGCAGTACTTC.

This clonotype was picked up many times. V is TRBV4-1 and J is TRBJ1-2, with a tentative D call TRBD1 (6 bases). CDR1 and CDR2 from the germline V gene are MGHRA and YSYEKL. Trimming removed 4 bases at V and 1 base at J, with 13 bases between. CDR3 length: 15 amino acids. As DNA, the CDR3 is TGCGCCAGCAGCCCAGGACAGCAAGATAACTATGGCTACACCTTC. Translated: CASSPGQQDNYGYTF.

This clonotype was counted many times. The CDR3 sequence is CASSARDFGGTEAFF. CDR3 nucleotides: TGCGCCAGCAGCGCCCGGGACTTCGGAGGAACTGAAGCTTTCTTT. The chain recombines TRBV5-1 with TRBJ1-1; the D gene is possibly TRBD1 (5 bases). This CDR3 contains 15 residues. CDR1 is SGHRS, CDR2 YFSETQ, per germline. Trimming took off 4 bases at V and 5 bases at J, with 18 bases between the two ends. Full variable domain (outside the CDR3, taken from reference TRBV5-1 and TRBJ1-1): KAGVTQTPRYLIKTRGQQVTLSCSPISGHRSVSWYQQTPGQGLQFLFEYFSETQRNKGNFPGRFSGRQFSNSRSEMNVSTLELGDSALYLCASSARDFGGTEAFFGQGTRLTVV.

This chain uses TRBV12-3 or TRBV12-4 with TRBJ1-4; weak D call: TRBD1 (5 bases). The V gene lost 3 bases and the J gene lost 5 bases, with 10 bases spanning the gap. This CDR3 contains 14 residues. The CDR3, as DNA: TGTGCCAGCAGTTTGGGGGATTGGAATGAAAAACTGTTTTTT. This sequence encodes CASSLGDWNEKLFF.

This clonotype has a count of ten or more. This chain links TRBV20-1 with TRBJ2-7; 11 nucleotides match TRBD2. J was trimmed by 3 bases and V by 0 bases; bases with no gene match: 7. This CDR3 is built from 16 residues. From germline, CDR1 is DFQATT and CDR2 SNEGSKA (reference sequence). The chain's CDR3 is CSARDPLSGRGYEQYF. CDR3 bases: TGCAGTGCTAGAGACCCGCTTAGCGGGAGGGGCTACGAGCAGTACTTC.

This clonotype was seen only a few times. V usage is TRBV20-1 and J usage is TRBJ2-5; TRBD1 agrees at 10 bases. CDR3 size: 14 residues. J lost 5 bases, V lost 3 bases, and 6 bases had no gene match. Germline CDR1 DFQATT, CDR2 SNEGSKA (reference sequence). CDR3 residues: CSASRTGGGETQYF. The CDR3 DNA sequence: TGCAGTGCTAGCCGGACAGGGGGTGGGGAGACCCAGTACTTC.

This clonotype was detected a few times. The rearrangement joins TRBV6-1 to TRBJ1-2; 8 positions agree with TRBD1. CDR1 is MNHNS and CDR2 is SASEGT in the germline V gene. J gave up 4 bases and V 6 bases, and 10 bases lay outside the gene matches. The CDR3 length is 15 residues. CDR3 in DNA: TGTGCCAGCAGCCAAAGCGCAGGGGGCGGCTATGGCTACACCTTC. Translated: CASSQSAGGGYGYTF.

CDR3 protein: CASSLDSAGDEQFF. The CDR3 DNA reads as TGTGCCAGCAGTTTAGACTCAGCGGGGGATGAGCAGTTCTTC. The chain recombines TRBV28 with TRBJ2-1, with 8 bases that match TRBD2. With V trimmed by 2 bases and J by 8 bases, 5 bases remained unmatched. This CDR3 has 14 amino acids. From germline, CDR1 is MDHEN and CDR2 SYDVKM. Full variable domain (outside the CDR3, taken from reference TRBV28 and TRBJ2-1): DVKVTQSSRYLVKRTGEKVFLECVQDMDHENMFWYRQDPGLGLRLIYFSYDVKMKEKGDIPEGYSVSREKKERFSLILESASTNQTSMYLCASSLDSAGDEQFFGPGTRLTVL.

This chain uses TRBV9 with TRBJ2-2, with D unclear. V lost 3 bases to trimming and J lost 3 bases, with 15 bases between them. CDR1 SGDLS and CDR2 YYNGEE come from the germline V gene. This CDR3 has 16 residues. The CDR3 protein is CASSDLAAIDTGELFF. CDR3 coding DNA: TGTGCCAGCAGCGACTTAGCAGCTATCGACACCGGGGAGCTGTTTTTT. The complete variable domain, with remaining parts taken from reference TRBV9 and TRBJ2-2, reads DSGVTQTPKHLITATGQRVTLRCSPRSGDLSVYWYQQSLDQGLQFLIQYYNGEERAKGNILERFSAQQFPDLHSELNLSSLELGDSALYFCASSDLAAIDTGELFFGEGSRLTVL.

This clonotype has at least ten counts. The chain joins TRBV28 to TRBJ2-7; 10 nucleotides line up with TRBD1. The germline V gene has CDR1 MDHEN and CDR2 SYDVKM. J gave up 4 bases and V 4 bases, and 4 bases lay outside the gene matches. The CDR3 is 14 residues long. The CDR3 loop reads CASSSGTGVYEQYF. The CDR3 DNA is TGTGCCAGCAGTTCCGGGACAGGGGTATACGAGCAGTACTTC.

This clonotype was counted a few times. Likely a read error: the CDR3 ends without its conserved phenylalanine or tryptophan. V is TRBV20-1 and J is TRBJ2-7; 7 positions match TRBD1. V shed 6 bases, J shed 2 bases, and the junction held 7 bases outside the gene matches. The CDR3 is made up of 13 amino acids. CDR1 is DFQATT and CDR2 is SNEGSKA in the germline V gene (reference sequence). CDR3 nucleotide sequence: TGCAGTGCCCCTGTTACAGGGGCCTACGAGCAGTACCTC. This codes for CSAPVTGAYEQYL.

Only a few counts were recorded for this clonotype. The chain joins TRBV10-3 to TRBJ2-3, with D possibly being TRBD2 (7 bases). Germline CDR1 is ENHRY and CDR2 is SYGVKD. Trimming left V 11 bases short and J 4 bases short, with 16 bases between. The CDR3 totals 13 residues. CDR3 in DNA: TGTGCCGCCTCGGGGGGCTGGGCAGATACGCAGTATTTT. Encoded protein: CAASGGWADTQYF.

This clonotype was recorded many times. The rearrangement joins TRBV12-3 or TRBV12-4 to TRBJ2-2; 8 bases fit TRBD2. J lost 4 bases, V lost 3 bases, and 4 bases had no gene match. This CDR3 has 15 amino acids. The CDR3 nucleotides are TGTGCCAGCAGTTTGGCGGGGGGCCTCACCGGGGAGCTGTTTTTT. Protein product: CASSLAGGLTGELFF.

This clonotype turned up a few times. This rearrangement joins TRBV5-1 to TRBJ2-2; 12 nucleotides match TRBD2. The CDR3 is 16 residues long. Germline-derived CDR1 and CDR2 are SGHRS and YFSETQ. Trimming took 3 bases from V and 4 from J; bases not matched to a gene: 4. DNA for the CDR3: TGCGCCAGCAGCTCTAGCGGGGGGGCCTTCACCGGGGAGCTGTTTTTT. Its protein product is CASSSSGGAFTGELFF.

This clonotype appeared a few times. The genes are TRBV6-1 and TRBJ1-2; 9 bases line up with TRBD1. Trimming cost V 4 bases and J 5 bases; bases outside gene matches: 8. The germline V gene encodes CDR1 MNHNS and CDR2 SASEGT. The CDR3 runs 15 residues. The CDR3 spells CASSASGTGLYGYTF. CDR3 DNA sequence: TGTGCCAGCAGTGCCTCCGGGACAGGGCTTTATGGCTACACCTTC.

Ten or more counts support this clonotype. The chain joins TRBV4-3 to TRBJ2-7, with TRBD1 identical over 7 bases. The junction had 12 bases not matched to a gene; V was cut back by 4 bases and J by 3 bases. The CDR3 sequence is 16 residues long. Germline CDR1 and CDR2: LGHNA and YSLEER. The CDR3 protein is CASSRDQTGRVYEQYF. In nucleotides, the CDR3 is TGCGCCAGCAGCCGGGACCAGACAGGGCGAGTCTACGAGCAGTACTTC.

This clonotype was observed at least ten times. V usage is TRBV7-2 and J usage is TRBJ2-5; D is unresolved. The CDR3 is 11 amino acids. Trimming took 4 bases from V and 7 from J, leaving 7 bases between them. CDR1 and CDR2 from the germline V gene are SGHTA and FQGNSA. In DNA form, the CDR3 reads TGTGCCAGCAGCTCCCCAGGGACCCAGTACTTC. This gives the protein CASSSPGTQYF.

This clonotype has more than one count but fewer than ten. The rearrangement uses TRBV20-1 and TRBJ2-4, with TRBD2 matching 12 bases. J was trimmed by 9 bases and V by 3 bases; bases with no gene match: 12. This CDR3 comprises 16 residues. Germline lookup yields CDR1 DFQATT and CDR2 SNEGSKA (reference sequence). CDR3 DNA: TGCAGTGCTAGCCGACTAGCGGGGGCCGCGTTAGGCATTCAGTACTTC. It yields the protein CSASRLAGAALGIQYF.

The table lists this clonotype with many counts. V gene TRBV27 combines with J gene TRBJ1-1; a possible D gene is TRBD1 (5 bases). Germline CDR1 and CDR2: MNHEY and SMNVEV (reference sequence). Trimming took off 5 bases at V and 0 bases at J, with 13 bases between the two ends. The CDR3 is made up of 15 amino acids. The CDR3 protein is CASSPGTVVNTEAFF. In DNA, the CDR3 is TGTGCCAGCAGTCCCGGGACCGTGGTGAACACTGAAGCTTTCTTT.

This sequence joins TRBV7-3 and TRBJ2-3; 13 nucleotides match TRBD2. Germline V gene sequence: CDR1 SGHTA, CDR2 FQGTGA. CDR3 size: 17 residues. The V segment lost 1 base and the J segment 2 bases; nucleotides outside the gene matches: 3. The CDR3 spells CASSLRGLAGSTDTQYF. CDR3 bases: TGTGCCAGCAGCTTAAGGGGACTAGCGGGATCCACAGATACGCAGTATTTT.

This clonotype was recorded many times. V gene TRBV4-3 combines with J gene TRBJ2-1; 11 nucleotides align to TRBD2. Trimming removed 0 bases from V and 4 bases from J; junction bases left unmatched: 2. CDR1 and CDR2 from the germline V gene are LGHNA and YSLEER. This CDR3 spans 16 amino acids. CDR3: CASSQDTSGGYNEQFF. In nucleotides, the CDR3 is TGCGCCAGCAGCCAAGATACTAGCGGGGGTTACAATGAGCAGTTCTTC.

In its sample, this clonotype was seen a few times. This chain joins TRBV12-3 or TRBV12-4 and TRBJ2-1; tentatively, D is TRBD1 (6 bases). Trimming took off 9 bases at V and 7 bases at J, with 25 bases between the two ends. The CDR3 runs to 16 residues. The CDR3, as DNA: TGTGCCAGGACCCATGGCGCCAGGGGACGAACGAATGAGCAGTTCTTC. This sequence encodes CARTHGARGRTNEQFF.

This clonotype has a handful of counts. This chain links TRBV4-1 with TRBJ2-3; D may correspond to TRBD1 or TRBD2 (5 bases each). The germline CDR1 and CDR2 sequences are MGHRA and YSYEKL. This CDR3 spans 17 amino acids. Trimming shortened V by 2 bases and J by 0 bases, and 15 bases separated the two germline ends. In DNA form, the CDR3 reads TGCGCCAGCAGCCAATTTGGGGGAAGGGATAGCACAGATACGCAGTATTTT. Translating gives CASSQFGGRDSTDTQYF.

This clonotype was counted a few times. The genes are TRBV12-3 or TRBV12-4 and TRBJ1-3; 8 nucleotides align to TRBD1. The CDR3 consists of 16 residues. The J segment lost 4 bases and the V segment lost 7 bases, leaving 12 bases of the junction unmatched. In DNA, the CDR3 is TGTGCCAGCAACGTCAGGGGGCTCGAAACGGGAAACACCATATATTTT. It yields the protein CASNVRGLETGNTIYF.

The chain links TRBV29-1 to TRBJ1-2; D is unresolved. The V end was cut by 6 bases, the J end by 4 bases, with 18 bases between. Germline CDR1 SQVTM, CDR2 ANQGSEA. The CDR3 is 14 residues long. CDR3 sequence: CSVLGLGDTYGYTF. The CDR3 DNA follows: TGCAGCGTCTTAGGACTGGGCGACACCTATGGCTACACCTTC.

This clonotype occurred a few times. The chain uses TRBV20-1 and TRBJ1-1; 10 bases fit TRBD1. CDR1 and CDR2 from the germline V gene are DFQATT and SNEGSKA (reference sequence). There are 15 residues in the CDR3. Unmatched junction bases numbered 11, after V lost 5 bases and J lost 5 bases. Written as DNA, the CDR3 is TGCAGTGCTGGAGTCCCAAGGGGACAGGGGACTGAAGCTTTCTTT. Protein sequence: CSAGVPRGQGTEAFF.

This clonotype was seen repeatedly, ten times or more. The genes are TRBV20-1 and TRBJ2-1; D may be TRBD1 (6 bases). CDR3 size: 16 residues. The V gene's germline CDR1 is DFQATT and CDR2 SNEGSKA (reference sequence). Trimming took off 0 bases at V and 0 bases at J, with 12 bases between the two ends. DNA of the CDR3: TGCAGTGCTAGAGATGTGAGGACAGCCTCCTACAATGAGCAGTTCTTC. The encoded protein is CSARDVRTASYNEQFF.

This clonotype was seen a few times. This chain links TRBV9 with TRBJ2-5, with D perhaps matching TRBD1 (6 bases). Germline V lookup: CDR1 SGDLS, CDR2 YYNGEE. Trimming left V 0 bases short and J 5 bases short, with 14 bases between. The CDR3 length is 15 residues. The CDR3 protein is CASSVGGGRGETQYF. CDR3 nucleotide sequence: TGTGCCAGCAGCGTAGGAGGGGGTAGAGGGGAGACCCAGTACTTC.

In this sample, this clonotype turned up many times. V gene TRBV10-3 combines with J gene TRBJ2-3, with TRBD2 identical over 9 bases. The CDR3 loop spans 15 amino acids. V shed 4 bases and J 3 bases; nucleotides not matched to a gene: 5. Germline CDR1 and CDR2: ENHRY and SYGVKD. The CDR3 protein is CAISGASGKTDTQYF. The CDR3 bases are TGTGCCATCAGTGGGGCTAGCGGGAAGACAGATACGCAGTATTTT.

DNA for the CDR3: TGTGCCAGTAGTATGAGGGTGAACACTGAAGCTTTCTTT. It translates to CASSMRVNTEAFF. The gene calls are TRBV19 and TRBJ1-1; no firm D call. V was trimmed by 3 bases and J by 0 bases, leaving 5 bases between them. CDR3 length: 13 residues. Germline CDR1 is LNHDA and CDR2 is SQIVND (reference sequence).